Shown below are 7 T cell receptor beta chains from a single sample sequenced in a study of blood T cell repertoires in COVID-19. Here immunoSEQ multiplex PCR was the method, and the copy in TCRdb shows in-frame clones only, minus some. The sample contains fewer than 350,000 clones, 88% of which appear only once. Material for sequencing was PBMCs or T cells enriched from blood (not recorded which). The receptor source for this set is a woman in her 30s who had been exposed to COVID-19.

This chain uses TRBV7-3 with TRBJ2-7; D is ambiguous. Per germline, CDR1 SGHTA and CDR2 FQGTGA. Trimming left V 1 base short and J 3 bases short, with 22 bases between. CDR3 length equals 18 residues. The CDR3 DNA reads TGTGCCAGCAGCTTAAGTCCTAGAAAGGCGGAAGGAGTCTACGAGCAGTACTTC. This translates into CASSLSPRKAEGVYEQYF.

V and J are TRBV4-1 and TRBJ2-1; 10 nucleotides match TRBD2. Germline assignment: CDR1 MGHRA and CDR2 YSYEKL. This CDR3 is built from 15 residues. V was clipped by 1 base and J by 9 bases; unmatched bases: 6. The CDR3 nucleotides read TGCGCCAGCAGCCAAGGGGCTAGCGGGAGTCCTGAGCAGTTCTTC. It codes for CASSQGASGSPEQFF.

V and J are TRBV5-4 and TRBJ2-7, with 7 bases lining up with TRBD2. The V gene end was trimmed by 0 bases and the J gene end by 0 bases; junction bases not matched to a gene: 9. The length of the CDR3 is 17 residues. CDR1 is SGHNT, CDR2 YYREEE, per germline (reference sequence). CDR3: CASSLAGSGARSYEQYF. The DNA of the CDR3 is TGTGCCAGCAGCTTGGCGGGGAGCGGGGCTCGCTCCTACGAGCAGTACTTC.

This rearrangement joins TRBV7-3 to TRBJ2-1, with 8 bases identical to TRBD1. Unmatched junction bases numbered 14, after V lost 5 bases and J lost 5 bases. The V gene's germline CDR1 is SGHTA and CDR2 FQGTGA. The CDR3 covers 17 residues. DNA of the CDR3: TGTGCCAGCAGCCCAGTGACAGGACAGGGTCCCCACAATGAGCAGTTCTTC. This encodes CASSPVTGQGPHNEQFF.

The J gene is TRBJ2-5, the V gene TRBV27, with a weak D call TRBD2 (6 bases). Germline V lookup: CDR1 MNHEY, CDR2 SMNVEV (reference sequence). CDR3 size: 14 residues. Trimming pared 2 bases from V and 10 bases from J, leaving 17 bases between. This chain's CDR3 is CASSLIGTSLVQYF. As DNA, the CDR3 is TGTGCCAGCAGTTTAATCGGAACTAGCCTGGTCCAGTACTTC.

The gene calls are TRBV19 and TRBJ2-3, with 8 bases lining up with TRBD1. Trimming removed 7 bases from V and 6 bases from J; junction bases left unmatched: 6. Germline V gene lookup returns CDR1 LNHDA and CDR2 SQIVND (reference sequence). The CDR3 is made up of 13 amino acids. The CDR3 loop is CASNSQGADTQYF. The CDR3 region has the DNA TGTGCCAGTAATTCTCAGGGGGCGGATACGCAGTATTTT.

This chain connects TRBV3-1 (or the pseudogene TRBV3-2) to TRBJ2-5; unclear D gene. The CDR3 consists of 14 residues. Germline CDR1 and CDR2: LGHDT and YNNKEL (reference sequence). The V end lost 0 bases, the J end lost 2 bases, and 7 bases lay between the germline ends. The CDR3 protein is CASSQELHQETQYF. The CDR3 nucleotides are TGTGCCAGCAGCCAAGAACTGCATCAAGAGACCCAGTACTTC.